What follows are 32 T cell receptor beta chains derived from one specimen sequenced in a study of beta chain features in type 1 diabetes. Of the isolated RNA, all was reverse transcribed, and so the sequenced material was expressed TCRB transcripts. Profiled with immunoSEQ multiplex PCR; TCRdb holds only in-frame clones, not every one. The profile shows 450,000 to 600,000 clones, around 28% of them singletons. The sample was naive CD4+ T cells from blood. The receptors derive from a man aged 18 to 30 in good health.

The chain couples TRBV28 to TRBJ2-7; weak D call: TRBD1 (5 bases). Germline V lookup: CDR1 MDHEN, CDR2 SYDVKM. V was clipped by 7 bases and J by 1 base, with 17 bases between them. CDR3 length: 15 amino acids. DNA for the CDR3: TGTGCCAGCATTACACAGGTCGACTTTTCCTACGAGCAGTACTTC. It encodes CASITQVDFSYEQYF.

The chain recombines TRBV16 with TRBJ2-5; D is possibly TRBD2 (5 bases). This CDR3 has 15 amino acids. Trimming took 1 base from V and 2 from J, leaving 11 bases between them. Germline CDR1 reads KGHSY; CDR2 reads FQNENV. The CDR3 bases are TGTGCCAGCAGCCAATGGGAGCTAAGACAAGAGACCCAGTACTTC. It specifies CASSQWELRQETQYF.

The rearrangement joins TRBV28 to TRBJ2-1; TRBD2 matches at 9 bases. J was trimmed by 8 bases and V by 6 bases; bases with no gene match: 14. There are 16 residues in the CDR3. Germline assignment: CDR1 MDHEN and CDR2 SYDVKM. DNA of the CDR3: TGTGCCAGCAGGGTTCTTAGCGGGAGTGCTGTGGATGAGCAGTTCTTC. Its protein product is CASRVLSGSAVDEQFF.

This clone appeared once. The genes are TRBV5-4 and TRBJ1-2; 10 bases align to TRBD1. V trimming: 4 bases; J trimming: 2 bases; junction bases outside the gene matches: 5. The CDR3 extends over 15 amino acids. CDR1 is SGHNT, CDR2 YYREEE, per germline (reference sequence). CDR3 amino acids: CASSPETGGNYGYTF. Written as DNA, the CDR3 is TGTGCCAGCAGCCCGGAGACAGGGGGCAACTATGGCTACACCTTC. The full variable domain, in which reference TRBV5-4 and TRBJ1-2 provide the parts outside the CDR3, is ETGVTQSPTHLIKTRGQQVTLRCSSQSGHNTVSWYQQALGQGPQFIFQYYREEENGRGNFPPRFSGLQFPNYSSELNVNALELDDSALYLCASSPETGGNYGYTFGSGTRLTVV.

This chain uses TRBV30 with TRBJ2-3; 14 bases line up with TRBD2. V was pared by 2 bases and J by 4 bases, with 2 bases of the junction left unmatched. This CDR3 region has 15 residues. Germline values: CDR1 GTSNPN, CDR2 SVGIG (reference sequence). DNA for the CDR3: TGTGCCTGGAGTCGGACTAGCGGGAGGCCAGATACGCAGTATTTT. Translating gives CAWSRTSGRPDTQYF.

The CDR3 DNA reads as TGTGCCAGCAGCTCCCGGGGAGAGACCCAGTACTTC. It encodes CASSSRGETQYF. V is TRBV9 and J is TRBJ2-5, with a weak D call TRBD2 (5 bases). Germline loops: CDR1 SGDLS, CDR2 YYNGEE. The CDR3 length is 12 residues. V lost 4 bases to trimming and J lost 4 bases, with 8 bases between them.

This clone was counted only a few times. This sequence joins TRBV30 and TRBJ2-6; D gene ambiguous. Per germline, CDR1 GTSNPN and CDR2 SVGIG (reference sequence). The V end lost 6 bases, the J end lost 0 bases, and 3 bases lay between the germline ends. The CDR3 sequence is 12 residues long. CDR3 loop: CACHSGANVLTF. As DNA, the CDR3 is TGTGCCTGCCACTCTGGGGCCAACGTCCTGACTTTC. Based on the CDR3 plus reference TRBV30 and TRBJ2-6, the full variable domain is SQTIHQWPATLVQPVGSPLSLECTVEGTSNPNLYWYRQAAGRGLQLLFYSVGIGQISSEVPQNLSASRPQDRQFILSSKKLLLSDSGFYLCACHSGANVLTFGAGSRLTVL.

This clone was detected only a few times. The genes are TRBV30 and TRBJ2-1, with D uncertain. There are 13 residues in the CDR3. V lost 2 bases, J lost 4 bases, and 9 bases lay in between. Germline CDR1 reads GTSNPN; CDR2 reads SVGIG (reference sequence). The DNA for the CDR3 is TGTGCCTGGAGTCGGGCCCTATACAATGAGCAGTTCTTC. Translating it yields CAWSRALYNEQFF.

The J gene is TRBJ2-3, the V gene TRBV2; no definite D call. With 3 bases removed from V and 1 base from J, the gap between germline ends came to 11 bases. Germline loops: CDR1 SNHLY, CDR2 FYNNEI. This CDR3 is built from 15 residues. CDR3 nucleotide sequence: TGTGCCAGCAGTGAGTCAGGCTACGGCACAGATACGCAGTATTTT. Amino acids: CASSESGYGTDTQYF.

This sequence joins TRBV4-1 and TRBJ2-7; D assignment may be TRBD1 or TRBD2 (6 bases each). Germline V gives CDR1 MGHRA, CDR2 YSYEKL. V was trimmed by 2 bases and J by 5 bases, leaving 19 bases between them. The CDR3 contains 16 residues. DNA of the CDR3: TGCGCCAGCAGCCAACCCCTAGGGGGGAGGTTCCACGAGCAGTACTTC. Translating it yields CASSQPLGGRFHEQYF.

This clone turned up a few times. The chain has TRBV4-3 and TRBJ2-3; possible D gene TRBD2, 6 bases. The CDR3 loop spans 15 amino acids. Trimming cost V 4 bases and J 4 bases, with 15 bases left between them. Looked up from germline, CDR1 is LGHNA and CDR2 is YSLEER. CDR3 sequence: CASSPLGGGADTQYF. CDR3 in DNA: TGCGCCAGCAGCCCGTTGGGGGGAGGCGCAGATACGCAGTATTTT.

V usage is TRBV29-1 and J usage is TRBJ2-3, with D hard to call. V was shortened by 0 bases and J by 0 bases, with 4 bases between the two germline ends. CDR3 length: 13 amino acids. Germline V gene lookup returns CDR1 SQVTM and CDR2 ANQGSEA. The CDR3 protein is CSVEDKSTDTQYF. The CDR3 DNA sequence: TGCAGCGTTGAAGATAAGAGCACAGATACGCAGTATTTT.

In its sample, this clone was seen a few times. CDR3 residues: CASSQTGGTDTQYF. CDR3 bases: TGCGCCAGCAGCCAGACAGGGGGTACAGATACGCAGTATTTT. The chain combines TRBV4-3 with TRBJ2-3, with 9 bases that match TRBD1. Germline CDR1 reads LGHNA; CDR2 reads YSLEER. With V trimmed by 3 bases and J by 3 bases, 1 base remained unmatched. The CDR3 spans 14 residues.

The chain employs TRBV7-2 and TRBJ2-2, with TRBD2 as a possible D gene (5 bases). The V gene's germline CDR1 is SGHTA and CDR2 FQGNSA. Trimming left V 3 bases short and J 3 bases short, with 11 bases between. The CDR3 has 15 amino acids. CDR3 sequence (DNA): TGTGCCAGCAGCTTGGAGTTGAGGGACACCGGGGAGCTGTTTTTT. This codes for CASSLELRDTGELFF.

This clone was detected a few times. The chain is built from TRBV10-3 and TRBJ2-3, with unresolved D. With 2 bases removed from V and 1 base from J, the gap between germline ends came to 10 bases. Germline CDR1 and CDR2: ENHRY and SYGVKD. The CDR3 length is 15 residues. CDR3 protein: CAISELGPRTDTQYF. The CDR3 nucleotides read TGTGCCATCAGTGAGCTGGGTCCGCGCACAGATACGCAGTATTTT.

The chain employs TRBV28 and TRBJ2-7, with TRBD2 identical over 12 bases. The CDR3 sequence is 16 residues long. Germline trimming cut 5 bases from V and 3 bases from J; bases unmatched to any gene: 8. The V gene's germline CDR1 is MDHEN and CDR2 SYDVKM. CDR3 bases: TGTGCCAGCAGTCCGGCCGGGACTAGCGGGCACTACGAGCAGTACTTC. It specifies CASSPAGTSGHYEQYF.

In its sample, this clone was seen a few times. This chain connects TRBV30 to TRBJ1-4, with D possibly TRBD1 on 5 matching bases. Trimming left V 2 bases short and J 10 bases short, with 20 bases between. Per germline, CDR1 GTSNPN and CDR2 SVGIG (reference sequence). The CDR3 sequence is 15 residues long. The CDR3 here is CAWSTPGTPLGKLFF. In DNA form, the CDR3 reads TGTGCCTGGAGTACCCCCGGGACCCCGTTAGGAAAACTGTTTTTT.

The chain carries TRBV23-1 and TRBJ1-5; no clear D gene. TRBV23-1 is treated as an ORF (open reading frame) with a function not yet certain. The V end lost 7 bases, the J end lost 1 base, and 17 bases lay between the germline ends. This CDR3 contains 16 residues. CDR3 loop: CASTSRAGNSNQPQHF. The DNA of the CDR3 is TGCGCCAGCACTTCAAGGGCAGGAAACAGCAATCAGCCCCAGCATTTT.

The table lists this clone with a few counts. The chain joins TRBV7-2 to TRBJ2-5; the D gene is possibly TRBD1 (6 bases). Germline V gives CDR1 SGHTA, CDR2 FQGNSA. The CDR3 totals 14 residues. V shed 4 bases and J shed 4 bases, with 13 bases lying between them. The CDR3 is CASSSRRGSETQYF. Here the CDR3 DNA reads TGTGCCAGCAGCTCACGCAGGGGATCAGAGACCCAGTACTTC.

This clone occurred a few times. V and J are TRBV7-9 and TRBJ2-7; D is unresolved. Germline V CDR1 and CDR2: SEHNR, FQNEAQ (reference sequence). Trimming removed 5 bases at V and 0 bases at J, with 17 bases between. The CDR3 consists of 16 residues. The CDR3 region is CASSPDYNSFSYEQYF. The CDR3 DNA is TGTGCCAGCAGCCCTGATTACAACAGCTTCTCCTACGAGCAGTACTTC.

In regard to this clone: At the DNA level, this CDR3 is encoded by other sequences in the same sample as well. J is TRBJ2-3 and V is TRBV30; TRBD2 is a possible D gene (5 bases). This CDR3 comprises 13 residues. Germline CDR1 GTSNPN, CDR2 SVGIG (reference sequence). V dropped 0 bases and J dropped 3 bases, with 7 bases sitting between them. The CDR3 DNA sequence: TGTGCCTGGAGTGTACGCGGGACAGATACGCAGTATTTT. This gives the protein CAWSVRGTDTQYF.

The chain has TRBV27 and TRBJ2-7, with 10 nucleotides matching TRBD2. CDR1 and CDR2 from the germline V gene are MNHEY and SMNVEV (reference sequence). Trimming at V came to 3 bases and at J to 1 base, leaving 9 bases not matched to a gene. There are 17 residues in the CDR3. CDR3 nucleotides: TGTGCCAGCAGTTTTAGGTCTAGCGGGAGTGGGTCCTACGAGCAGTACTTC. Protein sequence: CASSFRSSGSGSYEQYF.

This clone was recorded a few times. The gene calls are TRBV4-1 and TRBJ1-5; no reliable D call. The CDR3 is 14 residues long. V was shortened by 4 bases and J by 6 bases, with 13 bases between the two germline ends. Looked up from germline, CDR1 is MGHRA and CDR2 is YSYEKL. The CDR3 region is CASSPLAWSQPQHF. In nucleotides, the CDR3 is TGCGCCAGCAGCCCGTTAGCGTGGAGTCAGCCCCAGCATTTT.

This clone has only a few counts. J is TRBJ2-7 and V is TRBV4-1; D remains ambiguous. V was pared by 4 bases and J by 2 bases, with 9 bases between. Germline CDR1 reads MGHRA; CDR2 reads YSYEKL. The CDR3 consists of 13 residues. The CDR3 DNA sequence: TGCGCCAGCAGCCCGGCAGGTACCTACGAGCAGTACTTC. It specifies CASSPAGTYEQYF.

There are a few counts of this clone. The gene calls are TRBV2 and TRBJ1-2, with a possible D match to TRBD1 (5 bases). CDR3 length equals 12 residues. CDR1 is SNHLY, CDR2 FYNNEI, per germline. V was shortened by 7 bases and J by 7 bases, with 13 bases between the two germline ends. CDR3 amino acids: CASKGSGPGYTF. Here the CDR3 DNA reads TGTGCCAGCAAAGGTTCAGGGCCTGGCTACACCTTC.

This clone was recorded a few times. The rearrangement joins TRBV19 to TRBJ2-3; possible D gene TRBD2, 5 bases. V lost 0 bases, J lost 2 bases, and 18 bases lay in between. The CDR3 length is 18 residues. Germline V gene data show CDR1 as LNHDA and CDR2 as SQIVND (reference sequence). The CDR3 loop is CASSIDSSGISNTDTQYF. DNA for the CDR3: TGTGCCAGTAGTATAGACTCCTCCGGGATTTCCAACACAGATACGCAGTATTTT.

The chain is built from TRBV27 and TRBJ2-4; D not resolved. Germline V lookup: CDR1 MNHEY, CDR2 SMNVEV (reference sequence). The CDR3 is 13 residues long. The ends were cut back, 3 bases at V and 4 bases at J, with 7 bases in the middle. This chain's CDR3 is CASSLLGKNIQYF. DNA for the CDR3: TGTGCCAGCAGTTTGCTGGGTAAAAACATTCAGTACTTC.

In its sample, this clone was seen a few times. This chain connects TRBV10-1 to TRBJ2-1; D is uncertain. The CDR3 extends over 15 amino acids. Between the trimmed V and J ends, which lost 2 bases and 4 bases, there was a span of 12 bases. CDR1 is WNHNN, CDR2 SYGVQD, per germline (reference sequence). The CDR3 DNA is TGCGCCAGCAGTGAGAATAGCTTCTTATACAATGAGCAGTTCTTC. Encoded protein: CASSENSFLYNEQFF.

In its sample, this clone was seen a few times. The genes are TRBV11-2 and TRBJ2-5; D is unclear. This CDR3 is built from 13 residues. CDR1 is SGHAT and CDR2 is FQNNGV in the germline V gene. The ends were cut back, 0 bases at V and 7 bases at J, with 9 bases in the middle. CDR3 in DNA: TGTGCCAGCAGCTTAGAATACTGGGGGACCCAGTACTTC. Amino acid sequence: CASSLEYWGTQYF.

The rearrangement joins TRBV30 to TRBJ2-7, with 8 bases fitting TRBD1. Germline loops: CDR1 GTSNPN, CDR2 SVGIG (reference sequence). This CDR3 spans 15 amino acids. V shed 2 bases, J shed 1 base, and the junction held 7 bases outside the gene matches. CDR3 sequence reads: CAWSNRDRLSYEQYF. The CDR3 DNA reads TGTGCCTGGAGTAACCGGGACAGGTTGTCCTACGAGCAGTACTTC.

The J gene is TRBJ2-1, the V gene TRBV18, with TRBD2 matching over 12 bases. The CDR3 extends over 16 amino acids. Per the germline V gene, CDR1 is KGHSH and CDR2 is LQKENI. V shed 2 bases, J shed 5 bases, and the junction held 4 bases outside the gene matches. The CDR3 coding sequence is TGTGCCAGCTCACCAGAACTAGCGGGAGGCAACAATGAGCAGTTCTTC. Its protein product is CASSPELAGGNNEQFF.

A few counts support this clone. This CDR3 reads CASSQEGRANTGELFF. In nucleotides, the CDR3 is TGTGCCAGCAGCCAAGAGGGGCGGGCGAACACCGGGGAGCTGTTTTTT. The chain links TRBV4-2 to TRBJ2-2; TRBD1 or TRBD2 may be the D gene (5 bases each). V was cut by 0 bases and J by 0 bases, with 8 bases left in between. The CDR3 has 16 amino acids. Germline CDR1 reads LGHNA; CDR2 reads YNFKEQ.